Reported below is one TCR beta chain. Its matching antigen is unknown. Trimming cost V 4 bases and J 7 bases, with 14 bases left between them. Per germline, CDR1 MGHRA and CDR2 YSYEKL. The CDR3 has 14 residues. One entry per CDR3 protein, called by TCRdb with MiXCR from the 5' RACE reads. The sample records hundreds of thousands of distinct CDR3 sequences, 20% being singletons. This record belongs to a study of T-cell memory formation after mild COVID-19. Notes on the study in general: Cross-reactive memory apparently joined, as some responding clones appeared in pre-infection memory. CD4+ contracting clones were mainly CM and EM; CD8+ ones, EMRA.

Sequencing used PBMCs or a T cell subset sorted from them (not recorded which). The sequence was collected from an adult woman who had mild COVID-19 (a few samples of this study predate the infection). Cell type and time point are not known. The chain links TRBV4-1 to TRBJ2-1; D gene ambiguous. CDR3 in amino acids: CASSPPRMENEQFF. The CDR3 nucleotides are TGCGCCAGCAGCCCCCCCCGAATGGAGAATGAGCAGTTCTTC.